The TCR beta chain described here comes from a study of beta chain features in type 1 diabetes. Study results and caveats: TCRB CDR3s from Type 1 diabetes patients were moderately but significantly shorter in all four CD4+ subsets.

Only a few counts were recorded for this clone. The antigen is unknown. In the same sample, other DNA sequences code for this CDR3. What was sequenced were expressed TCRB transcripts, since all of the isolated RNA had been reverse transcribed. Data came from immunoSEQ multiplex PCR; TCRdb stores just in-frame clones and leaves some out. The sample consists of about 700,000 clones, 13% of them appearing once. The germline V gene encodes CDR1 DFQATT and CDR2 SNEGSKA (reference sequence). Deletions cut 0 bases from V and 8 bases from J, with 4 bases between. This CDR3 region has 11 residues. The clonotype was recovered from a man between 18 and 35 years old with type 1 diabetes. V and J are TRBV20-1 and TRBJ1-4; no clear D. The specimen was naive CD4+ T cells from blood. CDR3 in DNA: TGCAGTGCTAGAGATCGAGAAAAACTGTTTTTT. Residues: CSARDREKLFF.